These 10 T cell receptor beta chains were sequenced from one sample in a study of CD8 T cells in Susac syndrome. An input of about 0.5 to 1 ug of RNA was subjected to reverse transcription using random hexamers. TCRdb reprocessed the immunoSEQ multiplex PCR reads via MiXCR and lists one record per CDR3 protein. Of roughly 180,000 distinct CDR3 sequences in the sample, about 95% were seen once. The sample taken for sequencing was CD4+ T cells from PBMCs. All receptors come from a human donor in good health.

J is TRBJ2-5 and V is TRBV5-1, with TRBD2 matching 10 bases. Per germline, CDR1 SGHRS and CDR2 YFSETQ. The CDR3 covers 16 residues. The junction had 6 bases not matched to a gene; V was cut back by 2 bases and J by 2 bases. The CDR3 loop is CASSLGYSGRQETQYF. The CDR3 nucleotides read TGCGCCAGCAGCTTAGGTTATAGCGGGAGGCAAGAGACCCAGTACTTC.

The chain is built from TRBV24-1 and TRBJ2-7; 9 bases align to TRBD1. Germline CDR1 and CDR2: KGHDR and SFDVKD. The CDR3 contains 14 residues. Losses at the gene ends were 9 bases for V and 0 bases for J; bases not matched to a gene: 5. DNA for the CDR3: TGTGCCACCTATGGGACAGGGACCTCCTACGAGCAGTACTTC. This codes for CATYGTGTSYEQYF.

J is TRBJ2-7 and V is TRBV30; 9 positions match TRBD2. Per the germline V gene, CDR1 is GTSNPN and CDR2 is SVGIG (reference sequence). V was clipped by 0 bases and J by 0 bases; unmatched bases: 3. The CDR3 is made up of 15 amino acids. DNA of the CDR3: TGTGCCTGGAGTGTCGGCGGGGGGGGCTCCTACGAGCAGTACTTC. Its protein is CAWSVGGGGSYEQYF.

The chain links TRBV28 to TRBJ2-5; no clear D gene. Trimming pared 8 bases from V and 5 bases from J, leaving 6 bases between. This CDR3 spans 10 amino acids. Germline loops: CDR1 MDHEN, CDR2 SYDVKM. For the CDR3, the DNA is TGTGCCAGCGATGGGGAGACCCAGTACTTC. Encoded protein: CASDGETQYF.

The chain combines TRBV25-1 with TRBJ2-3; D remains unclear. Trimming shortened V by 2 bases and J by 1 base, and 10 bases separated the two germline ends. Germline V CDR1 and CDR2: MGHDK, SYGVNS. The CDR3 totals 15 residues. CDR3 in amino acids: CASSESRLGTDTQYF. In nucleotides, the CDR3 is TGTGCCAGCAGTGAAAGCAGGCTAGGCACAGATACGCAGTATTTT.

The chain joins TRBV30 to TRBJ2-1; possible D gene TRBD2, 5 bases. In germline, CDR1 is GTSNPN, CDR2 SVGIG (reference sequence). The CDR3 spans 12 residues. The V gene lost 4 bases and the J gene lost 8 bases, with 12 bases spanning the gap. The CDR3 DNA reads TGTGCCTGGAAAGATAGCGCGGATGAGCAGTTCTTC. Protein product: CAWKDSADEQFF.

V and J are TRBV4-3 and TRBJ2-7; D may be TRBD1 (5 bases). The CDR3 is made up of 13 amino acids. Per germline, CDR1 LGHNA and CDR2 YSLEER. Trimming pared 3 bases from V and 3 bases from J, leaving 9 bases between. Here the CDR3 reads CASSHQGSYEQYF. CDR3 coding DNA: TGCGCCAGCAGCCACCAGGGAAGCTACGAGCAGTACTTC.

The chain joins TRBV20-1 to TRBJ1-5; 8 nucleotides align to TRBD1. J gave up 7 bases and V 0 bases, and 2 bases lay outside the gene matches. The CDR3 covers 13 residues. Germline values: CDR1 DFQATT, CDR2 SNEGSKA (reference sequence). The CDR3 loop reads CSARDRGLQPQHF. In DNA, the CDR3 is TGCAGTGCTAGAGACAGGGGGCTCCAGCCCCAGCATTTT.

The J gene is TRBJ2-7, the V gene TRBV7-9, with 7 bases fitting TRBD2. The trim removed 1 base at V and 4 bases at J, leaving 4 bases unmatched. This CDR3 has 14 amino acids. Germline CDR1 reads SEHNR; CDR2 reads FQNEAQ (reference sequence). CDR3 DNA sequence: TGTGCCAGCAGCTTAGATTCTAGCGGTTACGAGCAGTACTTC. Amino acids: CASSLDSSGYEQYF.

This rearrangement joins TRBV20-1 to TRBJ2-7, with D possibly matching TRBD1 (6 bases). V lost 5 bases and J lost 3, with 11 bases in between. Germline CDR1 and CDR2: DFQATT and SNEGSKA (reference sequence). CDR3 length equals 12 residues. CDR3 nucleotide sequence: TGCAGTGCTCCGGACAGCCTCTACGAGCAGTACTTC. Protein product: CSAPDSLYEQYF.